This TCR beta chain was captured by sequencing in a study of cytomegalovirus exposure and HLA in healthy donors. Whole-study results and caveats: In an earlier analysis, productive rearrangement rates for most beta V segments clustered near 87% or 30%.

Concerning this clone itself: Its matching antigen is unknown.

The PCR was carried out with 60 Vbeta primers and 13 Jbeta primers. TCRdb's table, derived via immunoSEQ multiplex PCR, lists solely in-frame clones and lacks some. The repertoire includes tens of thousands of clones, about 69% of them detected once, and roughly 7.1% sits in the top ten. The specimen sequenced was PBMCs. This sequence was found in a man aged 25-45 years in good health and CMV-seropositive.

The CDR3 reads CASSPDRELTDTQYF. The CDR3 region has the DNA TGTGCCAGCAGCCCGGACAGGGAGTTAACAGATACGCAGTATTTT. The chain joins TRBV9 to TRBJ2-3, with 8 nucleotides matching TRBD1. Per the germline V gene, CDR1 is SGDLS and CDR2 is YYNGEE. Trimming at V came to 4 bases and at J to 3 bases, leaving 7 bases not matched to a gene. The CDR3 has 15 amino acids.